The clone carrying this T cell receptor (beta chain) was recorded only once. The data derive from a study of blood T cell repertoires in COVID-19. This CDR3 has 14 residues. V lost 7 bases, J lost 0 bases, and 13 bases lay in between. Germline V lookup: CDR1 MNHEY, CDR2 SMNVEV (reference sequence). Per the study methods: Amplification of reference gene primers was used by the study to estimate nucleated cell counts. Generated by immunoSEQ multiplex PCR, the TCRdb table keeps only in-frame clones and is missing some. V, J and clone size are those of that table, while D and trimming were read from the DNA. The sample holds almost 20,000 clones, over 85% seen once.

The clonotype comes from a woman aged 45-65 years with active COVID-19. The genes are TRBV27 and TRBJ2-7; possibly TRBD1 for D (5 bases). The sequenced sample consisted of peripheral blood. The CDR3 DNA is TGTGCCAGCATCTCAGGGCCTCCCTCCTACGAGCAGTACTTC. Its protein is CASISGPPSYEQYF.